These T cell receptor beta chains were read from a single sample in a study of regulatory T cells in long-lasting Graves disease. Using its own MiXCR run on the multiplex PCR reads, TCRdb lists one record per CDR3 protein. This table has hundreds of thousands of distinct CDR3 sequences, approximately 15% appearing once. These data are also associated with another study on T cells in Graves' hyperthyroidism and ophthalmopathy.

The sample consisted of peripheral blood mononuclear cells (PBMCs), taken at new diagnosis, from a patient treated with antithyroid drugs. All receptors derive from a woman aged 25-40 years with Graves disease. The CDR3 runs from the conserved cysteine through the conserved F or W. The order of the fields is V gene, J gene, clone size, D gene, CDR3 DNA, CDR3 protein. D genes are given only for firm matches. Only part of the rows carry a size: once, few, many, or a class if the clone is expanded.

V: TRBV6-5
J: TRBJ2-1
size: many
D: NA
DNA: TGTGCCAGCAGTTACGCCCTTATTAACAATGAGCAGTTCTTC
CDR3: CASSYALINNEQFF

V: TRBV18
J: TRBJ2-1
size: NA
D: NA
DNA: TGTGCCAGCTCACCTGCCCGAAAGGACTTCGAGCAGTTCTTC
CDR3: CASSPARKDFEQFF

V: TRBV18
J: TRBJ1-2
size: NA
D: TRBD1
DNA: TGTGCCAGCTCACCACGAGGACAGGGCAGCTCTGGCTACACCTTC
CDR3: CASSPRGQGSSGYTF

V: TRBV6-2/TRBV6-3
J: TRBJ2-4
size: many
D: NA
DNA: TGTGCCAGCATGCCAGGAATGTCACTATCCAAAAACATTCAGTACTTC
CDR3: CASMPGMSLSKNIQYF

V: TRBV12-3/TRBV12-4
J: TRBJ2-3
size: many
D: TRBD2
DNA: TGTGCCAGCAGTTTATTCGGGGGAGGGACAGATACGCAGTATTTT
CDR3: CASSLFGGGTDTQYF

V: TRBV7-2
J: TRBJ2-7
size: few
D: TRBD1
DNA: TGTGCCAGCAGTTTTTGGACAGGTCTCTCCTACGAGCAGTACTTC
CDR3: CASSFWTGLSYEQYF

V: TRBV5-1
J: TRBJ2-2
size: NA
D: TRBD2
DNA: TGCGCCAGTCGACTAGCAAGAGGGACCGGGGAGCTGTTTTTT
CDR3: CASRLARGTGELFF

V: TRBV19
J: TRBJ2-3
size: NA
D: NA
DNA: TGTGCCACGGGGGACACCTCCACAGATACGCAGTATTTT
CDR3: CATGDTSTDTQYF

V: TRBV7-9
J: TRBJ1-1
size: many
D: TRBD1
DNA: TGTGCCAGCAGCTTAGGGGGGACAGGGGCAGCTGAAGCTTTCTTT
CDR3: CASSLGGTGAAEAFF

V: TRBV7-6
J: TRBJ2-1
size: NA
D: TRBD1
DNA: TGTGCCAGCAGCTTGCGGGACAGGGGAGAACTTAGTTCCTACAATGAGCAGTTCTTC
CDR3: CASSLRDRGELSSYNEQFF

V: TRBV7-9
J: TRBJ2-7
size: NA
D: TRBD2
DNA: TGTGCCAGCAGCCCCGGGACTAGCGGCGAGCAGTACTTC
CDR3: CASSPGTSGEQYF

V: TRBV28
J: TRBJ2-4
size: many
D: NA
DNA: TGTGCCAGCAGTTTATTTGGGGTAGCCAAAAACATTCAGTACTTC
CDR3: CASSLFGVAKNIQYF

V: TRBV6-2/TRBV6-3
J: TRBJ1-4
size: few
D: NA
DNA: TGTGCCAGCAGACCCGACAGTCATAATGAAAAACTGTTTTTT
CDR3: CASRPDSHNEKLFF

V: TRBV12-3/TRBV12-4
J: TRBJ1-2
size: many
D: NA
DNA: TGTGCCAGCAGTTCAAAGAGTGGGGCTCCTGGCTACACCTTC
CDR3: CASSSKSGAPGYTF

V: TRBV7-9
J: TRBJ1-2
size: NA
D: TRBD1
DNA: TGTGCCAGCAGCTTGGACAGACAGGGGAAGCGTGGCTACACCTTC
CDR3: CASSLDRQGKRGYTF

V: TRBV27
J: TRBJ2-2
size: few
D: TRBD1
DNA: TGTGCCAGCAGTTTATTTCCGGGACAGGGGTCAACCGGGGAGCTGTTTTTT
CDR3: CASSLFPGQGSTGELFF